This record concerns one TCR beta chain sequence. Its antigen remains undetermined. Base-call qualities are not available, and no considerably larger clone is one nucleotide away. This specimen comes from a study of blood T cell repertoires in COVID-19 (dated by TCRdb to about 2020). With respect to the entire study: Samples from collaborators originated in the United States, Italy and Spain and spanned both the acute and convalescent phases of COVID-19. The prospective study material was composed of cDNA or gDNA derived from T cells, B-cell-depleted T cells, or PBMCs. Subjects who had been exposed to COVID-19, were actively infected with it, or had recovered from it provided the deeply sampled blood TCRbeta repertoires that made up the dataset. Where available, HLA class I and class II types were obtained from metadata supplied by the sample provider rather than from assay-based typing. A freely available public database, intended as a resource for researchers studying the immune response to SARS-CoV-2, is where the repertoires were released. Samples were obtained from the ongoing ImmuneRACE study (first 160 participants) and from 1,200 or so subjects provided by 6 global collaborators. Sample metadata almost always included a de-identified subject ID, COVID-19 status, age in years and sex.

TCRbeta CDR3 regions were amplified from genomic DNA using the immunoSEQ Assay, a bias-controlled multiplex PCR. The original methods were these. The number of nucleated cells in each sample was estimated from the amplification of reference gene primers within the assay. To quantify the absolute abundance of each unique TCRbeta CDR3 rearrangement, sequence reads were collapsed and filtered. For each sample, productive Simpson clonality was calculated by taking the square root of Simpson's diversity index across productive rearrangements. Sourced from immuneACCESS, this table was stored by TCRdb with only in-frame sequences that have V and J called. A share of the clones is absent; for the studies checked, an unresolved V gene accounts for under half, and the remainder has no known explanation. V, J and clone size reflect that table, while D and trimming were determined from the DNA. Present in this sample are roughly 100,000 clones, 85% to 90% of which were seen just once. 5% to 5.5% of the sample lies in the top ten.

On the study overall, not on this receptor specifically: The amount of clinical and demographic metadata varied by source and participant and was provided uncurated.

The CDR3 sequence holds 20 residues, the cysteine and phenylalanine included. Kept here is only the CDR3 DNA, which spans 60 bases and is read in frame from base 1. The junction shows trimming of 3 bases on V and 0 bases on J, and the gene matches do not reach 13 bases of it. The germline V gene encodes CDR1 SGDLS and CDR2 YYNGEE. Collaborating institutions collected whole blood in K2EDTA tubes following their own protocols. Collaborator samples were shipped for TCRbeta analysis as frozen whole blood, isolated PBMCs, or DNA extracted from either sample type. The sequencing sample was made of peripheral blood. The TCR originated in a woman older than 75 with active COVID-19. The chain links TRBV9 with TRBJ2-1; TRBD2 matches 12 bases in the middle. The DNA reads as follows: TGTGCCAGCAGCGCGGGAATGGGGACTAGCGGGTTAAGCTCCTACAATGAGCAGTTCTTC. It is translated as CASSAGMGTSGLSSYNEQFF.